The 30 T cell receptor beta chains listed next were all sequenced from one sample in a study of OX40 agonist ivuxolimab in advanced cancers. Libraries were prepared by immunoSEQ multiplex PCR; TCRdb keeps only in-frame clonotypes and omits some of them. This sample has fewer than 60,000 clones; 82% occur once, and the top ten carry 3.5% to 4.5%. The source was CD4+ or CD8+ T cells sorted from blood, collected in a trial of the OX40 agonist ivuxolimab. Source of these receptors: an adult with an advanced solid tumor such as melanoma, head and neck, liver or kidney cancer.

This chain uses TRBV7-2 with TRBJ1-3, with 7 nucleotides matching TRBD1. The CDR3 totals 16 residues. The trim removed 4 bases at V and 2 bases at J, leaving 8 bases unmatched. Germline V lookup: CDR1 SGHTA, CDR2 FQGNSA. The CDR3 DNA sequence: TGTGCCAGCAGCTCGCGTACAGGGGTCGCTGGAAACACCATATATTTT. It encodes CASSSRTGVAGNTIYF.

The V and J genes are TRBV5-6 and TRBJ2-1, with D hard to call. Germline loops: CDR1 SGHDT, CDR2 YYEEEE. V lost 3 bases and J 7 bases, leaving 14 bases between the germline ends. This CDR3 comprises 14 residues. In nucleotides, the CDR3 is TGTGCCAGCAGCTCCCTGCGATCGGGTAATGAGCAGTTCTTC. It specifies CASSSLRSGNEQFF.

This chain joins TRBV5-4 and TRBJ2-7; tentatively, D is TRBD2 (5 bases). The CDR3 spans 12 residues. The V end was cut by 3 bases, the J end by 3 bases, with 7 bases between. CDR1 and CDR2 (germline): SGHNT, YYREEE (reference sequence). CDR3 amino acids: CASSSDYYEQYF. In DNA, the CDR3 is TGTGCCAGCAGCTCCGACTACTACGAGCAGTACTTC.

CDR3 DNA: TGTGCCAGCAGCCCCTCACCTCTAGCGGGGACCACAGATACGCAGTATTTT. This translates into CASSPSPLAGTTDTQYF. The chain combines TRBV11-2 with TRBJ2-3; 9 bases match TRBD2. The J segment lost 2 bases and the V segment lost 5 bases, leaving 11 bases of the junction unmatched. There are 17 residues in the CDR3. Per germline, CDR1 SGHAT and CDR2 FQNNGV.

CDR3 region: CASSIAGEFGRTGYTF. CDR3 bases: TGTGCCAGTAGTATAGCGGGGGAATTCGGCCGGACTGGCTACACCTTC. The chain carries TRBV19 and TRBJ1-2; D possibly corresponds to TRBD1 (5 bases). The germline V gene has CDR1 LNHDA and CDR2 SQIVND (reference sequence). V dropped 1 base and J dropped 7 bases, with 19 bases sitting between them. The CDR3 consists of 16 residues.

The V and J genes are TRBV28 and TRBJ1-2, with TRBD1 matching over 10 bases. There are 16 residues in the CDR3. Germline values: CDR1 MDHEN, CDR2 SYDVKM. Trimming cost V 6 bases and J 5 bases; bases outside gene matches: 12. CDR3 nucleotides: TGTGCCAGCAGGCCCCGGGACAGGGGCGAAGGGTATGGCTACACCTTC. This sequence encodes CASRPRDRGEGYGYTF.

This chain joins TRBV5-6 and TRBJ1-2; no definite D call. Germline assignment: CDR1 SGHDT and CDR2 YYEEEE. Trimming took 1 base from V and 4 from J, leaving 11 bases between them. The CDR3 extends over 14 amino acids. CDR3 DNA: TGTGCCAGCAGCTTGTATGAAACCAGCTATGGCTACACCTTC. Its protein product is CASSLYETSYGYTF.

In DNA, the CDR3 is TGCGCCAGCAGCCAAGATGGCCTAACGCGGGGCTACGAGCAGTACTTC. Amino acids: CASSQDGLTRGYEQYF. V and J are TRBV4-1 and TRBJ2-7, with D perhaps TRBD2 (6 bases). Trimming cost V 0 bases and J 3 bases, with 15 bases left between them. This CDR3 region has 16 residues. Germline CDR1 and CDR2: MGHRA and YSYEKL.

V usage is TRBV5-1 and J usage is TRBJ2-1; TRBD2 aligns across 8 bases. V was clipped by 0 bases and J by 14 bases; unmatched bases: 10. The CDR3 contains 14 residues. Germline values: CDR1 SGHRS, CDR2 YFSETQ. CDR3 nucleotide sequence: TGCGCCAGCAGCTTGGCCCAGGCGGGAGGCTCTAAGTTCTTC. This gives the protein CASSLAQAGGSKFF. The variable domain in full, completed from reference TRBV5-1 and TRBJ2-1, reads KAGVTQTPRYLIKTRGQQVTLSCSPISGHRSVSWYQQTPGQGLQFLFEYFSETQRNKGNFPGRFSGRQFSNSRSEMNVSTLELGDSALYLCASSLAQAGGSKFFGPGTRLTVL.

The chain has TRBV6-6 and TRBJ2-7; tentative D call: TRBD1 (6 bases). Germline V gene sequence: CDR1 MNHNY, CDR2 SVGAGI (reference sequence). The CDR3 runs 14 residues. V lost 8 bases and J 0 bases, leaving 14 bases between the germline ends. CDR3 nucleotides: TGTGCCAGCCTCGGGACACCAAGCTCCTACGAGCAGTACTTC. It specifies CASLGTPSSYEQYF.

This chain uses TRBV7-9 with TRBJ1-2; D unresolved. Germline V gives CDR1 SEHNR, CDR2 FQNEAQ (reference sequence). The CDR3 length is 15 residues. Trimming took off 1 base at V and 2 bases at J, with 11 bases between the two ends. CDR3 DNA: TGTGCCAGCAGCTTAGAGGGCAGGCGGAACTATGGCTACACCTTC. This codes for CASSLEGRRNYGYTF.

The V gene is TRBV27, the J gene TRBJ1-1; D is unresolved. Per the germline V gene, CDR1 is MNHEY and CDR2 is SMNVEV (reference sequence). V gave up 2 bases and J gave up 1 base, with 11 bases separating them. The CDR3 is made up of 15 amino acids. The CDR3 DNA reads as TGTGCCAGCAGTTTAAAAATGTTGCAGAACACTGAAGCTTTCTTT. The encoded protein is CASSLKMLQNTEAFF.

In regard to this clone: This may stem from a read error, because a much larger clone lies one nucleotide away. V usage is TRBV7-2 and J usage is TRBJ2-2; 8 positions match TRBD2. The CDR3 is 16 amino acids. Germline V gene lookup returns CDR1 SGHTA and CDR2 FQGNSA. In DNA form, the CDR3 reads TGTGTCAGCAGCCAAATTAGCGGGAAGAACACCGGGGAGCTGTTTTTT. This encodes CVSSQISGKNTGELFF.

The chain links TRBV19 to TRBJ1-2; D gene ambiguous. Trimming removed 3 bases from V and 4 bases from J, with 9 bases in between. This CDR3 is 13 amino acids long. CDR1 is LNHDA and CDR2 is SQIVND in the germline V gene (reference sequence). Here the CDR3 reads CASSMSSLYGYTF. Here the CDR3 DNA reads TGTGCCAGTAGTATGAGCTCCCTCTATGGCTACACCTTC.

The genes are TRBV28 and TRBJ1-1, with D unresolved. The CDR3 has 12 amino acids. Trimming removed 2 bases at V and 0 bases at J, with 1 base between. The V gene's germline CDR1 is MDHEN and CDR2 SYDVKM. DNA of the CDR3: TGTGCCAGCAGTTTAATGAACACTGAAGCTTTCTTT. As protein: CASSLMNTEAFF.

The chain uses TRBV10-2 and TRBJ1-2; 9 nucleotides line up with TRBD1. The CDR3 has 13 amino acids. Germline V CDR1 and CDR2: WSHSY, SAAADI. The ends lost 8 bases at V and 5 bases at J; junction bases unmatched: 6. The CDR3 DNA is TGCGCCAGCCGCAGGACAGGGGATTATGGCTACACCTTC. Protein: CASRRTGDYGYTF.

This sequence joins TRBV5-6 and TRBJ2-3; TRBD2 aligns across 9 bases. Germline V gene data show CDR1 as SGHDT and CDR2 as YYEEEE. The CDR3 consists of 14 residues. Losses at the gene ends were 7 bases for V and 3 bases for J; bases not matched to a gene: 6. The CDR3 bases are TGTGCCAGCTTCCAGCGGGGGGCTACAGATACGCAGTATTTT. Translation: CASFQRGATDTQYF. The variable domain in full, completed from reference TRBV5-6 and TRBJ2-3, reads DAGVTQSPTHLIKTRGQQVTLRCSPKSGHDTVSWYQQALGQGPQFIFQYYEEEERQRGNFPDRFSGHQFPNYSSELNVNALLLGDSALYLCASFQRGATDTQYFGPGTRLTVL.

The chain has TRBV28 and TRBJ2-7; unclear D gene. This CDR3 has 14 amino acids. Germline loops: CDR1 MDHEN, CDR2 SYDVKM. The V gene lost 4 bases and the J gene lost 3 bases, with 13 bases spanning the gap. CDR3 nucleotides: TGTGCCAGCAGTTCCCCACCCCGTGGCTACGAGCAGTACTTC. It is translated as CASSSPPRGYEQYF.

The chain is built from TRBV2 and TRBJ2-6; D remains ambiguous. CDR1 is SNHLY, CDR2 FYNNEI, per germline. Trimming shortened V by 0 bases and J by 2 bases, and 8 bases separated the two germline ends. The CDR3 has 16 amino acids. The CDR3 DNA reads TGTGCCAGCAGTGAAGCGGCAACTACTGGGGCCAACGTCCTGACTTTC. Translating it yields CASSEAATTGANVLTF.

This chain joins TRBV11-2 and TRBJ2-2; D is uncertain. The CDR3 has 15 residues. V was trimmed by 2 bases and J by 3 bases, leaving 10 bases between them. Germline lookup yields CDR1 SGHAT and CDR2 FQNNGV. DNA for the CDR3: TGTGCCAGCAGCTTACAGAACTGGGACACCGGGGAGCTGTTTTTT. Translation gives CASSLQNWDTGELFF.

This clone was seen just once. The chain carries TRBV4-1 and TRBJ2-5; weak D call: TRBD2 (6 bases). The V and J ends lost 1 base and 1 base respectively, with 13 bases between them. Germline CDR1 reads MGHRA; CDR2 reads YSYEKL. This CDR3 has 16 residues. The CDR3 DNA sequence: TGCGCCAGCAGCCAAGCGTCCTGGGACTCCCAAGAGACCCAGTACTTC. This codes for CASSQASWDSQETQYF.

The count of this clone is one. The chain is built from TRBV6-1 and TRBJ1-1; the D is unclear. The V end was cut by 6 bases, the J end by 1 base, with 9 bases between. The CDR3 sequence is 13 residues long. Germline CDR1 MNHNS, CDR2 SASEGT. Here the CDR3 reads CASRPSQNTEAFF. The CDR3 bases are TGTGCCAGCAGACCTAGCCAGAACACTGAAGCTTTCTTT.

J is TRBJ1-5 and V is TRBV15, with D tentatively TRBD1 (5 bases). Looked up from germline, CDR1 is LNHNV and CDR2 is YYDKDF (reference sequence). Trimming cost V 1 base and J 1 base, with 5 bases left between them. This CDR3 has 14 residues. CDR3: CATSRGGSNQPQHF. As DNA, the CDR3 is TGTGCCACCAGCAGAGGGGGGAGCAATCAGCCCCAGCATTTT. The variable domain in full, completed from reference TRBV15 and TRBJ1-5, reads DAMVIQNPRYQVTQFGKPVTLSCSQTLNHNVMYWYQQKSSQAPKLLFHYYDKDFNNEADTPDNFQSRRPNTSFCFLDIRSPGLGDTAMYLCATSRGGSNQPQHFGDGTRLSIL.

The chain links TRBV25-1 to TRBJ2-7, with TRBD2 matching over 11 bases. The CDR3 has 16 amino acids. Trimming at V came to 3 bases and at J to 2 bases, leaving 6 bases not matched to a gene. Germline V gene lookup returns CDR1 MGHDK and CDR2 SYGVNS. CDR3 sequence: CASSDTSGSSPYEQYF. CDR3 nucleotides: TGTGCCAGCAGTGATACTAGCGGGAGTTCCCCCTACGAGCAGTACTTC.

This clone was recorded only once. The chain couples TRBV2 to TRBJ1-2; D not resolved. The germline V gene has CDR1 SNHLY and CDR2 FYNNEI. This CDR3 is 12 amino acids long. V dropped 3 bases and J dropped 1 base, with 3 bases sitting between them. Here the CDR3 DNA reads TGTGCCAGCAGTGAGGGTAACTATGGCTACACCTTC. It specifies CASSEGNYGYTF.

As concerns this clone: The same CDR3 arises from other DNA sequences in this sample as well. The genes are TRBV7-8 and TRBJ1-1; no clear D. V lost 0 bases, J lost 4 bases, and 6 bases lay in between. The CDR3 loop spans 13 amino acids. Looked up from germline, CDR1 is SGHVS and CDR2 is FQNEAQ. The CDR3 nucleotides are TGTGCCAGCAGCTTAGCTGGGGTCACTGAAGCTTTCTTT. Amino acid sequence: CASSLAGVTEAFF. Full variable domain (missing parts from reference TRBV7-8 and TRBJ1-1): GAGVSQSPRYKVAKRGQDVALRCDPISGHVSLFWYQQALGQGPEFLTYFQNEAQLDKSGLPSDRFFAERPEGSVSTLKIQRTQQEDSAVYLCASSLAGVTEAFFGQGTRLTVV.

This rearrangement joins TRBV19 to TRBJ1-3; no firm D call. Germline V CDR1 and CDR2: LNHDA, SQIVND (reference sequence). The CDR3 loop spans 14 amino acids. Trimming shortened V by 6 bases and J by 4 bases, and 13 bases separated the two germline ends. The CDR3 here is CASRPGLSGNTIYF. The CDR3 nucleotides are TGTGCCAGTAGGCCCGGACTCTCGGGAAACACCATATATTTT.

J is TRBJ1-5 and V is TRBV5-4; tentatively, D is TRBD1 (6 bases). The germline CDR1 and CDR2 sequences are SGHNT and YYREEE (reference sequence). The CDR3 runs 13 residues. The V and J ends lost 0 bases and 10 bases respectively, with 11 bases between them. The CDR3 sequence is CASSLGGTRPQHF. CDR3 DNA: TGTGCCAGCAGCTTGGGCGGGACACGACCCCAGCATTTT.

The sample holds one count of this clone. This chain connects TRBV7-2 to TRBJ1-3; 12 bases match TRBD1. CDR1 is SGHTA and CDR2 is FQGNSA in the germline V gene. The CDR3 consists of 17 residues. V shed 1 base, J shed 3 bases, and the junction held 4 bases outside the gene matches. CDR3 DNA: TGTGCCAGCAGCTTAGGGGGACAGGGGGCGCTTGGAAACACCATATATTTT. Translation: CASSLGGQGALGNTIYF.

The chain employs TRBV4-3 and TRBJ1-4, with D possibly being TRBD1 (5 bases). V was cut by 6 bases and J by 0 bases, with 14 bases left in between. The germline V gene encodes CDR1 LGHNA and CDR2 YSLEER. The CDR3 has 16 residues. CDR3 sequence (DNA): TGCGCCAGCAGTAAGAGACAGATTGCAACTAATGAAAAACTGTTTTTT. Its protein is CASSKRQIATNEKLFF.